This T cell receptor beta chain was captured by sequencing in a study of chemoradiotherapy in HPV16-positive cancers. Study context: Two HPV16-positive patients' cells yielded candidate HPV-specific clones and common motifs.

Points from the study as a whole: Functional assays defining HPV-specific T cells used only a couple of HPV16-positive patients. Candidate HPV-specific clones and E7-related TCR motifs grew in tumor during treatment. For HPV16-positive patients, expanding HPV-responsive T cells associated with longer recurrence-free survival.

V was shortened by 4 bases and J by 0 bases, with 16 bases between the two germline ends. In germline, CDR1 is SGHAT, CDR2 FQNNGV. There are 17 residues in the CDR3. Profiled with immunoSEQ multiplex PCR; TCRdb holds only in-frame clones, not every one. Of 50,000 to 55,000 clones listed, under 95% are singletons. A word on this clone: Its specificity is not known.

This receptor was identified in a human donor with HPV-associated anogenital cancer. The gene calls are TRBV11-2 and TRBJ2-4; the D gene is possibly TRBD1 (6 bases). The sample in question was blood, obtained from a patient who underwent chemoradiotherapy. The CDR3 nucleotides are TGTGCCAGCAGCTCCCGATTCGGACAGCCAGCCAAAAACATTCAGTACTTC. It is translated as CASSSRFGQPAKNIQYF.